Listed below are T cell receptor beta chains from one sample, sequenced in a study of T-cell reconstitution after alpha-beta-depleted transplantation in children. TCRdb passed the PCR reads through MiXCR, listing each CDR3 protein once. The sample consists of hundreds of thousands of distinct CDR3 sequences, 6% to 10% of them appearing once. This sample comprised peripheral blood, obtained 360 days after TCRalphabeta/CD19-depleted stem cell transplant. Receptors originate from a female patient under 10 years old who had a stem cell transplant for Fanconi anemia, so the T cells may come from the graft donor. Each CDR3 is given with its conserved first and last residue.

TRBV5-6	TRBJ1-6	14	CASGGARTDAPLHF
TRBV4-1	TRBJ2-1	17	CASSQRGTGSSYNEQFF
TRBV12-3/TRBV12-4	TRBJ2-4	18	CAISEILGAERNKNIQYF
TRBV13	TRBJ2-1	16	CASSLVVGLARDEQFF
TRBV5-1	TRBJ2-7	16	CASSPDSGTGGYEQYF
TRBV7-2	TRBJ1-5	15	CASSFSWGPEQPQHF
TRBV29-1	TRBJ2-3	14	CSVESGLGGDTQYF
TRBV12-3/TRBV12-4	TRBJ1-4	17	CASSLLGGTPGGEKLFF
TRBV5-1	TRBJ1-1	13	CASSRGTRFEAFF
TRBV28	TRBJ2-1	15	CASSLLDWGYNEQFF
TRBV18	TRBJ1-4	15	CASSPGGFRSEKLFF
TRBV12-3/TRBV12-4	TRBJ1-2	17	CASSRLLGQGVEYGYTF
TRBV20-1	TRBJ2-2	14	CSAISGSGTGELFF
TRBV7-8	TRBJ1-6	15	CASSPRTRDNSPLHF
TRBV5-1	TRBJ2-3	13	CASSLERGDTQYF
TRBV5-5	TRBJ1-2	13	CASSFSQGPGYTF
TRBV5-4	TRBJ1-2	13	CASSLGLIYGYTF
TRBV18	TRBJ2-7	16	CASKGDPAESSYEQYF
TRBV2	TRBJ2-5	14	CASSESRGQETQYF
TRBV28	TRBJ1-5	14	CASKDKASNQPQHF
TRBV2	TRBJ2-7	15	CASRPQGVLSYEQYF
TRBV25-1	TRBJ2-1	18	CASSEYPIGMESYNEQFF
TRBV7-6	TRBJ2-5	15	CASSLGTGKEGTQYF